The rows below give T cell receptor beta chains drawn from one sample of a study of blood T cell repertoires in COVID-19. Assay: immunoSEQ multiplex PCR; the TCRdb copy retains only in-frame clones and omits some. The table shows some 110,000 clones, with 85% to 90% occurring only once. What was sequenced was peripheral blood. These receptors originate from a human donor in a cohort sampled during active COVID-19. Each CDR3 is given with its conserved first and last residue. The D gene is left open where the match is weak. Some rows have no size entry. The others give once, few or many, or a class for an expanded clone.

14,TRBJ1-1,.,TRBV2,TRBD1,CASSADRVGTEAFF,TGTGCCAGCAGTGCAGACAGGGTGGGGACTGAAGCTTTCTTT
15,TRBJ1-6,once,TRBV25-1,TRBD1,CASSLTGQDNSPLHF,TGTGCCAGCAGTTTAACGGGACAGGATAATTCACCCCTCCACTTT
15,TRBJ2-1,.,TRBV25-1,TRBD1,CASSELGQGGNEQFF,TGTGCCAGCAGTGAGTTGGGACAGGGGGGCAATGAGCAGTTCTTC
15,TRBJ2-7,.,TRBV4-1,TRBD1,CASSRLGTGRVEQYF,TGCGCCAGCAGCCGACTAGGGACAGGGAGGGTCGAGCAGTACTTC
17,TRBJ1-2,once,TRBV4-3,.,CASSQDSATASSYGYTF,TGCGCCAGCAGCCAAGATTCCGCGACAGCCTCTAGCTATGGCTACACCTTC
12,TRBJ2-3,.,TRBV6-6,.,CASSYRADTQYF,TGTGCCAGCAGTTACCGGGCAGATACGCAGTATTTT
13,TRBJ1-2,.,TRBV6-5,.,CASSQGLHYGYTF,TGTGCCAGCAGCCAGGGACTTCACTATGGCTACACCTTC
13,TRBJ2-2,.,TRBV20-1,TRBD1,CSAGDRGPGELFF,TGCAGTGCTGGTGACAGGGGACCCGGGGAGCTGTTTTTT
17,TRBJ1-6,few,TRBV27,.,CASGRGGGSSYNSPLHF,TGTGCCAGCGGCCGAGGTGGAGGGAGCTCCTATAATTCACCCCTCCACTTT
15,TRBJ2-1,once,TRBV9,TRBD2,CASSVGPLAGNEQFF,TGTGCCAGCAGCGTAGGCCCCCTAGCGGGAAATGAGCAGTTCTTC
16,TRBJ1-6,.,TRBV11-2,.,CASSLGGSSYNSPLHF,TGTGCCAGCAGCTTAGGAGGGAGCTCCTATAATTCACCCCTCCACTTT
17,TRBJ1-6,.,TRBV9,.,CASSPRMGTPYNSPLHF,TGTGCCAGCAGCCCACGTATGGGGACACCCTATAATTCACCCCTCCACTTT
18,TRBJ2-1,.,TRBV28,.,CASSPAQGGVFSYNEQFF,TGTGCCAGCAGTCCCGCCCAGGGCGGCGTTTTCTCCTACAATGAGCAGTTCTTC
12,TRBJ1-2,.,TRBV5-1,TRBD1,CASSITGVGYTF,TGCGCCAGCAGCATAACAGGGGTGGGCTACACCTTC
12,TRBJ2-3,.,TRBV19,.,CAVTVSTDTQYF,TGTGCTGTGACTGTTAGCACAGATACGCAGTATTTT
13,TRBJ2-1,.,TRBV2,TRBD2,CASNGLAHNEQFF,TGTGCCAGCAACGGACTAGCGCACAATGAGCAGTTCTTC
16,TRBJ1-2,.,TRBV9,.,CASSVGHVRQLGGYTF,TGTGCCAGCAGCGTAGGACATGTAAGACAGTTAGGCGGCTACACCTTC
13,TRBJ1-1,.,TRBV7-6,.,CASSPGLNTEAFF,TGTGCCAGCAGCCCAGGATTGAACACTGAAGCTTTCTTT
16,TRBJ2-3,.,TRBV6-1,TRBD1,CASSEEEDRGRDTQYF,TGTGCCAGCAGTGAAGAGGAGGACAGGGGAAGGGATACGCAGTATTTT
16,TRBJ2-7,.,TRBV27,.,CASSLSMAGSSYEQYF,TGTGCCAGCAGTTTATCGATGGCGGGGAGCTCCTACGAGCAGTACTTC
14,TRBJ1-5,.,TRBV18,.,CASSPQGLKQPQHF,TGTGCCAGCTCACCACAGGGGCTTAAGCAGCCCCAGCATTTT